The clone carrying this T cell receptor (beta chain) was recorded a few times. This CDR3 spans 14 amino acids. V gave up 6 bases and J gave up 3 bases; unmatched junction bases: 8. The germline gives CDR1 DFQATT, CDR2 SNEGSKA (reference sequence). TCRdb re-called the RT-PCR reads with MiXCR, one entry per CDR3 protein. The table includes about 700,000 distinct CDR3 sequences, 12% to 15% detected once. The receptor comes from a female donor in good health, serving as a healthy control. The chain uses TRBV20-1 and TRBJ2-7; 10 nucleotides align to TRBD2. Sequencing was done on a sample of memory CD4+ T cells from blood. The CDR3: CSAARGTSVYEQYF. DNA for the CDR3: TGCAGTGCCGCAAGAGGGACTAGCGTCTACGAGCAGTACTTC.